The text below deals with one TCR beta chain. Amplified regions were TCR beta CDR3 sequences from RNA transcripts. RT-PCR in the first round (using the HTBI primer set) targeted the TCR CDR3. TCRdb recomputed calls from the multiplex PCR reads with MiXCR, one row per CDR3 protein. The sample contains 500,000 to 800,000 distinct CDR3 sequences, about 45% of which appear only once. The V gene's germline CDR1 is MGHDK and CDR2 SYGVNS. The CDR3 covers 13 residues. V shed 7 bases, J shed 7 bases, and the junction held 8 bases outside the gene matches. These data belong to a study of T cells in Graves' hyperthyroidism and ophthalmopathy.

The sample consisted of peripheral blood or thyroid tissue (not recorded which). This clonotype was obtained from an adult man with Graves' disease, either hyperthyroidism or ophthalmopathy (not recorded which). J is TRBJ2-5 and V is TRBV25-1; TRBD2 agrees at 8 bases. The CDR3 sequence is CASKLAASGTQYF. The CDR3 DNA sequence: TGTGCCAGCAAACTAGCGGCGTCAGGGACCCAGTACTTC.